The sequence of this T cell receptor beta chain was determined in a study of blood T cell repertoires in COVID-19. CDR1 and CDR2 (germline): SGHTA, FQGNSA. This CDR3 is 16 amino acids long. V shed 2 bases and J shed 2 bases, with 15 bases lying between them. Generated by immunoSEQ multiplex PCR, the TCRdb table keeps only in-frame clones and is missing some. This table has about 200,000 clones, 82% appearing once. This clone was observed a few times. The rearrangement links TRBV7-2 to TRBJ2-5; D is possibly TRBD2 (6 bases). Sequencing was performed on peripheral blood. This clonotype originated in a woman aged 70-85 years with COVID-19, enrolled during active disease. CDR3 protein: CASSLRPPSAQETQYF. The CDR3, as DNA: TGTGCCAGCAGCTTACGTCCCCCTAGCGCACAAGAGACCCAGTACTTC. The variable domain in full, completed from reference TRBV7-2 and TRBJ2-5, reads GAGVSQSPSNKVTEKGKDVELRCDPISGHTALYWYRQSLGQGLEFLIYFQGNSAPDKSGLPSDRFSAERTGGSVSTLTIQRTQQEDSAVYLCASSLRPPSAQETQYFGPGTRLLVL.